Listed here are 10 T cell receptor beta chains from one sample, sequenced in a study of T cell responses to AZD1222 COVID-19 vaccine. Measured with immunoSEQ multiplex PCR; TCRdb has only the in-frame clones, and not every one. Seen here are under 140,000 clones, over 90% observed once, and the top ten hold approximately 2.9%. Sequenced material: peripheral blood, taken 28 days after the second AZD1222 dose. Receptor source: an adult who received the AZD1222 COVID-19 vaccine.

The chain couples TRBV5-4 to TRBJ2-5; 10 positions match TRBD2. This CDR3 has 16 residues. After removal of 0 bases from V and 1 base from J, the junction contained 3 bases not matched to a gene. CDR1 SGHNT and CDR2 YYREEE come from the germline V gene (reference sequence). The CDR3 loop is CASSLGTSGFQETQYF. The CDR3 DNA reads TGTGCCAGCAGCTTGGGGACTAGCGGCTTCCAAGAGACCCAGTACTTC.

The DNA for the CDR3 is TGTGCCAGCAGTTTCTCCGACAGTATTCAGCCCCAGCATTTT. Translation: CASSFSDSIQPQHF. This chain uses TRBV27 with TRBJ1-5; D possibly corresponds to TRBD1 (5 bases). V was cut by 3 bases and J by 6 bases, with 12 bases left in between. This CDR3 has 14 residues. Germline CDR1 reads MNHEY; CDR2 reads SMNVEV (reference sequence).

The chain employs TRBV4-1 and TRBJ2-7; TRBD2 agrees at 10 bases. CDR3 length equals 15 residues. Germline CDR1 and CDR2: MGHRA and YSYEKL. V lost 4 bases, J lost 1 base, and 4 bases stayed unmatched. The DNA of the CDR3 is TGCGCCAGCAGCCCCGGACTAGCGGTATCCTACGAGCAGTACTTC. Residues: CASSPGLAVSYEQYF.

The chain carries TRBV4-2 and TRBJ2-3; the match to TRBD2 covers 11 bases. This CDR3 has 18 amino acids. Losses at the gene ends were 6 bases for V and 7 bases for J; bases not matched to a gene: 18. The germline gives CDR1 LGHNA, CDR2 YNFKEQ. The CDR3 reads CASSSTSSGRARHYTQYF. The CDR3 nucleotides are TGTGCCAGCAGTTCTACCAGTAGCGGGAGGGCCCGCCACTATACGCAGTATTTT.

CDR3: CASSVRSPGGGTSSYNEQFF. In DNA form, the CDR3 reads TGCGCCAGCAGCGTGCGGAGTCCTGGCGGGGGGACGAGCTCCTACAATGAGCAGTTCTTC. The chain combines TRBV5-1 with TRBJ2-1, with 8 bases identical to TRBD2. Unmatched junction bases numbered 18, after V lost 4 bases and J lost 0 bases. There are 20 residues in the CDR3. Germline assignment: CDR1 SGHRS and CDR2 YFSETQ.

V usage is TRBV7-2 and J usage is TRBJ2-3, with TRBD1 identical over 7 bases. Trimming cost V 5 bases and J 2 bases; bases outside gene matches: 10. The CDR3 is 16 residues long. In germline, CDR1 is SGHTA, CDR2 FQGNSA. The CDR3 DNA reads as TGTGCCAGCAGCCCCCCCACAGGGGTCGTCACAGATACGCAGTATTTT. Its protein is CASSPPTGVVTDTQYF.

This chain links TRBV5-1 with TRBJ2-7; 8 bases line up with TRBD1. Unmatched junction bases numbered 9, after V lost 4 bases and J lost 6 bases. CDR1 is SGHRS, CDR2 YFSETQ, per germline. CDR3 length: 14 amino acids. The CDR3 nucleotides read TGCGCCAGCAGCGTGACAGGGGTTCTTCGCGAGCAGTACTTC. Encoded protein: CASSVTGVLREQYF. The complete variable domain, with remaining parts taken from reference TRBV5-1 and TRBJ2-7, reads KAGVTQTPRYLIKTRGQQVTLSCSPISGHRSVSWYQQTPGQGLQFLFEYFSETQRNKGNFPGRFSGRQFSNSRSEMNVSTLELGDSALYLCASSVTGVLREQYFGPGTRLTVT.

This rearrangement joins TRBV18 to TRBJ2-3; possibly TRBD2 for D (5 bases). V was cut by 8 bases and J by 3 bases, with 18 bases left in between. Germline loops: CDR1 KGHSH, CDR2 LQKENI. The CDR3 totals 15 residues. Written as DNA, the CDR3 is TGTGCCAGCGGTGGCGGGCCCGTTAGAACAGATACGCAGTATTTT. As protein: CASGGGPVRTDTQYF.

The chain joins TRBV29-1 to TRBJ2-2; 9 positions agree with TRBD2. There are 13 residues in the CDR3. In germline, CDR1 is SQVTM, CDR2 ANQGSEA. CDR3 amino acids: CSATSGNTGELFF. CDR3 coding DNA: TGCAGTGCGACTAGCGGGAACACCGGGGAGCTGTTTTTT.

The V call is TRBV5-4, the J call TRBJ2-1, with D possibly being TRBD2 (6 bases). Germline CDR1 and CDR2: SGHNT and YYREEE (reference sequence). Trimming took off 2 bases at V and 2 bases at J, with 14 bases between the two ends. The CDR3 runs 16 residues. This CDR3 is CASSFPGGVPYNEQFF. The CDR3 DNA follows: TGTGCCAGCAGCTTTCCGGGCGGGGTTCCCTACAATGAGCAGTTCTTC.